The 5 T cell receptor beta chains presented below share a single source sample, sequenced in a study of post-analysis software for immune sequencing data. Study outcomes and limitations: Patients had higher frequencies than controls of a few TRBV segments, including TRBV5-6, TRBV5-1 and TRBV20-1.

The library was made from cDNA and included unique molecular identifiers. TCRdb ran MiXCR on the PCR reads and lists one entry per CDR3 protein. The sample yields hundreds of thousands of distinct CDR3 sequences, 25% to 30% seen once. No antigens are known for them. Sequencing used blood. The receptors were gathered from a girl aged 5 to 17 with multiple sclerosis.

The V and J genes are TRBV6-1 and TRBJ1-6, with 8 bases aligning to TRBD1. The CDR3 is 15 amino acids. Looked up from germline, CDR1 is MNHNS and CDR2 is SASEGT. J was trimmed by 11 bases and V by 0 bases; bases with no gene match: 6. This CDR3 reads CASSEARTGWTPLHF. CDR3 nucleotides: TGTGCCAGCAGTGAAGCCCGGACAGGGTGGACACCCCTCCACTTT.

A word on this clonotype: The junction does not match germline at one end; this may be a read error. The chain couples TRBV15 to TRBJ2-5, with 8 nucleotides matching TRBD2. Per germline, CDR1 LNHNV and CDR2 YYDKDF (reference sequence). The CDR3 is 15 amino acids. The DNA for the CDR3 is TGTACCACCAGCAAAACCGGGACTAGAGGGGAGACCCAGTACTTC. Translation gives CTTSKTGTRGETQYF.

This clonotype was seen a handful of times. V is TRBV4-3 and J is TRBJ2-2, with 9 bases fitting TRBD2. The V gene's germline CDR1 is LGHNA and CDR2 YSLEER. CDR3 size: 16 residues. Germline trimming cut 4 bases from V and 8 bases from J; bases unmatched to any gene: 11. Here the CDR3 DNA reads TGCGCCAGCAGCCCTGGACTAGCGTCAACAAGTGGGGAGCTGTTTTTT. It is translated as CASSPGLASTSGELFF.

This clonotype was observed a few times. The chain has TRBV4-3 and TRBJ2-3; D gene ambiguous. Germline V lookup: CDR1 LGHNA, CDR2 YSLEER. V shed 10 bases and J shed 0 bases, with 17 bases lying between them. This CDR3 contains 15 residues. This CDR3 reads CATRLQVTSTDTQYF. The CDR3 DNA reads TGCGCCACCCGGCTCCAAGTAACTAGCACAGATACGCAGTATTTT.

The chain has TRBV20-1 and TRBJ2-5; 13 bases map to TRBD2. Per germline, CDR1 DFQATT and CDR2 SNEGSKA (reference sequence). The CDR3 contains 15 residues. After removal of 3 bases from V and 5 bases from J, the junction contained 6 bases not matched to a gene. CDR3 region: CSARKTGLAGETQYF. The CDR3 nucleotides are TGCAGTGCTAGGAAAACGGGACTAGCGGGGGAGACCCAGTACTTC.